Below, one TCR beta chain is given with its context. No antigen is known for it. The sample belongs to a study of T cell clonotyping in hematopoietic cell transplantation. Whole-study findings and limits: At the given depth, recipient repertoires were over 95% de novo clonotypes.

This CDR3 region has 13 residues. V lost 5 bases and J lost 1, with 8 bases in between. Germline CDR1 reads MDHEN; CDR2 reads SYDVKM. As for time point: recipient sample about 28 days before transplant, after cytoreduction. This table comes from immunoSEQ multiplex PCR, and its TCRdb copy is limited to in-frame clones, with some not included. The sample holds tens of thousands of clones, 85% to 95% seen once. Specimen: peripheral blood mononuclear cells, collected before stem cell transplant. This clonotype was sampled from a man aged 35-49 years with chronic myeloid leukemia. Some clones in this sample may be carry-over from other donors' samples. This rearrangement joins TRBV28 to TRBJ1-1; D is uncertain. CDR3 loop: CASSPGRNTEAFF. For the CDR3, the DNA is TGTGCCAGCAGTCCCGGGAGGAACACTGAAGCTTTCTTT.